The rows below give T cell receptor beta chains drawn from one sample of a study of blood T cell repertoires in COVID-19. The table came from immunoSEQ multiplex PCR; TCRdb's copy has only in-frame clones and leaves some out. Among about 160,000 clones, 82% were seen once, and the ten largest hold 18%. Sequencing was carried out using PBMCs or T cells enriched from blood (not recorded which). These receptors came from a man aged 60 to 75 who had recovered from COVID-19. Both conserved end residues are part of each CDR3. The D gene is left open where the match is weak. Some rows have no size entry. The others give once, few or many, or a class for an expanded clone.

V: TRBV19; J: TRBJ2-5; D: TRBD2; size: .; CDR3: CASRLAGETQYF; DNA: TGTGCCAGTAGACTAGCGGGAGAGACCCAGTACTTC
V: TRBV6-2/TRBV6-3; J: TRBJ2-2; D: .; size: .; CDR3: CASSYGAGTNTGELFF; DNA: TGTGCCAGCAGTTACGGCGCGGGGACGAACACCGGGGAGCTGTTTTTT
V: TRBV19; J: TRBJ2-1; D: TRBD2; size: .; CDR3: CASSITSGEYNEQFF; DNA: TGTGCCAGTAGTATTACTAGCGGGGAGTACAATGAGCAGTTCTTC
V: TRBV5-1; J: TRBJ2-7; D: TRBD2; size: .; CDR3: CASSLGLAGEAYEQYF; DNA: TGCGCCAGCAGCTTGGGGCTAGCGGGGGAGGCCTACGAGCAGTACTTC
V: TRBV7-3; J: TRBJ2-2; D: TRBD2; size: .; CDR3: CASRASGGIRSGELFF; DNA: TGTGCTTCACGGGCTAGCGGGGGTATTCGGTCCGGGGAGCTGTTTTTT
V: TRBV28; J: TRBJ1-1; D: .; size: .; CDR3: CATIPQGDSPRTAEAFF; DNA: TGTGCCACGATCCCACAGGGCGATTCTCCCCGAACCGCTGAAGCTTTCTTT
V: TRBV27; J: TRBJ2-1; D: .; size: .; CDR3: CASSLGQEFGEQFF; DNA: TGTGCCAGCAGTTTAGGGCAGGAATTCGGTGAGCAGTTCTTC
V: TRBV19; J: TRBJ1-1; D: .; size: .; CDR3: CASSLNRASEAFF; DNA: TGTGCCAGTAGTCTAAACAGGGCCTCTGAAGCTTTCTTT
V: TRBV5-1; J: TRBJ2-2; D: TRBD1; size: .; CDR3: CASSFGTGGSHGELFF; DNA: TGCGCCAGCAGCTTCGGGACAGGGGGCTCCCACGGGGAGCTGTTTTTT
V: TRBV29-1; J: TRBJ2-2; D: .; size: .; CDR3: CSVDLGGAGELFF; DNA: TGCAGCGTCGACCTCGGAGGGGCCGGGGAGCTGTTTTTT
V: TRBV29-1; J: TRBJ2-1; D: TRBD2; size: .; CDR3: CSVGRAGGPNEQFF; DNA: TGCAGCGTTGGAAGGGCGGGAGGGCCCAATGAGCAGTTCTTC
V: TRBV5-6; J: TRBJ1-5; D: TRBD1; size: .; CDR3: CASSFTGGGQPQHF; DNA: TGTGCCAGCAGCTTCACAGGGGGAGGGCAGCCCCAGCATTTT
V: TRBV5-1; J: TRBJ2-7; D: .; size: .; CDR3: CASSPIAEWAYEQYF; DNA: TGCGCCAGCAGCCCAATAGCGGAATGGGCCTACGAGCAGTACTTC
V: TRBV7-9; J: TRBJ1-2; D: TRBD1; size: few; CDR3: CASSLVRTGEDGYTF; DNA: TGTGCCAGCAGCTTAGTAAGGACAGGGGAGGATGGCTACACCTTC
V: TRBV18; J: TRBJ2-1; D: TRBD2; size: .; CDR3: CASSPSSGSINNEQFF; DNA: TGTGCCAGCTCACCCTCTAGCGGGAGTATCAACAATGAGCAGTTCTTC
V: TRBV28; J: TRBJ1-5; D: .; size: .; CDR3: CASSLAGDSNQPQHF; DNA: TGTGCCAGCAGTTTGGCGGGAGATAGCAATCAGCCCCAGCATTTT
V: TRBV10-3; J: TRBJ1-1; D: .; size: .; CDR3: CARAQGVDTEAFF; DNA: TGTGCCAGAGCCCAGGGTGTAGACACTGAAGCTTTCTTT
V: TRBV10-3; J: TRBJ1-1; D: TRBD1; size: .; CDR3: CAIRGQQNTEAFF; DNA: TGTGCCATCAGGGGACAGCAGAACACTGAAGCTTTCTTT
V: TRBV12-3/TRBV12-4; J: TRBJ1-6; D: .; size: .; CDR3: CASSQYNSPLHF; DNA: TGTGCCAGCAGTCAATATAATTCACCCCTCCACTTT
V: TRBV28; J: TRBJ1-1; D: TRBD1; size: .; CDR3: CASSSTTGLITEAFF; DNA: TGTGCCAGCAGTTCTACGACAGGGCTGATCACTGAAGCTTTCTTT
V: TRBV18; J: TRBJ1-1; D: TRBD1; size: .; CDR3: CASSSTGADTEAFF; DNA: TGTGCCAGCTCATCTACAGGGGCGGACACTGAAGCTTTCTTT
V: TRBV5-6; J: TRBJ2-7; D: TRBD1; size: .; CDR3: CASSKTGAYEQYF; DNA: TGTGCCAGCAGCAAGACAGGGGCCTACGAGCAGTACTTC
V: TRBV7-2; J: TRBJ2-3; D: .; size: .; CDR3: CASRGGISTDTQYF; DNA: TGTGCCAGCAGGGGCGGGATTAGCACAGATACGCAGTATTTT
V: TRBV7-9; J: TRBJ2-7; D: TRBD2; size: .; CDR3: CASSLRRTSGSYEQYF; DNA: TGTGCCAGCAGCTTACGACGGACTAGCGGGAGTTACGAGCAGTACTTC
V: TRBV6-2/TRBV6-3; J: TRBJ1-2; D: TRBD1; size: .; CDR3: CASSPGTGSDYGYTF; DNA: TGTGCCAGCAGTCCCGGGACAGGGTCTGACTATGGCTACACCTTC
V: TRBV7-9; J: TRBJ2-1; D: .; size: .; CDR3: CATKAGQIDEQFF; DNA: TGTGCCACCAAGGCGGGACAGATCGATGAGCAGTTCTTC
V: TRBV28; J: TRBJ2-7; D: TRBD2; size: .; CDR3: CASSLRGWNYEQYF; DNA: TGTGCCAGCAGTCTGCGGGGGTGGAACTACGAGCAGTACTTC
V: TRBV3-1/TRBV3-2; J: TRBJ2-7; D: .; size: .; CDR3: CASSQDPQSLEQYF; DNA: TGTGCCAGCAGCCAAGATCCCCAGTCCCTCGAGCAGTACTTC
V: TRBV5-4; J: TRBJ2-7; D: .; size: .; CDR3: CASSFNSRERYF; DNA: TGTGCCAGCAGCTTTAACTCCCGGGAACGGTACTTC
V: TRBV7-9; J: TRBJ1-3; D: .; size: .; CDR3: CASSFDQGSGNTIYF; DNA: TGTGCCAGCAGCTTTGATCAGGGATCTGGAAACACCATATATTTT
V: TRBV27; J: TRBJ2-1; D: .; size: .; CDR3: CASSIQGGEQFF; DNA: TGTGCCAGCAGTATCCAGGGAGGTGAGCAGTTCTTC
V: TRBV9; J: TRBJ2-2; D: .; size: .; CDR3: CASSVTINTGELFF; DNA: TGTGCCAGCAGCGTGACTATAAACACCGGGGAGCTGTTTTTT
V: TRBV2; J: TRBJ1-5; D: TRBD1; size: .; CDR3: CASSERWGQAQPQHF; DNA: TGTGCCAGCAGTGAAAGGTGGGGACAGGCGCAGCCCCAGCATTTT
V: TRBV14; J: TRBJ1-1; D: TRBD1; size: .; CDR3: CAEGATEAFF; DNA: TGTGCCGAGGGGGCCACTGAAGCTTTCTTT
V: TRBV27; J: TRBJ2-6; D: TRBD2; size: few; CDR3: CASGESGGPPSGANVLTF; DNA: TGTGCCAGCGGAGAAAGCGGGGGGCCGCCATCTGGGGCCAACGTCCTGACTTTC
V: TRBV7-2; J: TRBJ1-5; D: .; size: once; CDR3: CASSSQTGQNQPQHF; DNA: TGTGCCAGCAGCTCCCAAACTGGACAAAATCAGCCCCAGCATTTT
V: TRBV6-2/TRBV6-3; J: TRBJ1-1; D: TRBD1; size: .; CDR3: CASSLTGSEAFF; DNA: TGTGCCAGCAGTTTGACAGGGAGTGAAGCTTTCTTT
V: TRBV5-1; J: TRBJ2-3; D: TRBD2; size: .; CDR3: CASSLDGTSGGNTQYF; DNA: TGCGCCAGCAGCTTGGACGGGACTAGCGGGGGAAATACGCAGTATTTT
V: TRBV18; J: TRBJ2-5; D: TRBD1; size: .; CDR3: CASSPGTGDLKTQYF; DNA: TGTGCCAGCTCACCGGGAACAGGGGATTTGAAGACCCAGTACTTC
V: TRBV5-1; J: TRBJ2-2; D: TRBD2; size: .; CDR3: CASSQSGLAVNTGELFF; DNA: TGCGCCAGCAGCCAGTCCGGACTAGCGGTTAACACCGGGGAGCTGTTTTTT
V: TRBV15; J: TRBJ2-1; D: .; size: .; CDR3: CATSRDHRSEDEQFF; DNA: TGTGCCACCAGCAGAGATCACAGGTCTGAGGATGAGCAGTTCTTC
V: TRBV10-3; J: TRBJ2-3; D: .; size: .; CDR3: CAGGDGLDTQYF; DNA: TGTGCCGGAGGAGATGGGCTCGATACGCAGTATTTT
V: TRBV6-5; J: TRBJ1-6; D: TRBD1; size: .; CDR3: CASSPTGGSYSPLHF; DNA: TGTGCCAGCAGTCCTACAGGGGGCTCTTATTCACCCCTCCACTTT
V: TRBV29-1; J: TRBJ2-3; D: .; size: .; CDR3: CSVSGGQGLTDTQYF; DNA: TGCAGCGTCAGTGGGGGCCAGGGGCTCACAGATACGCAGTATTTT
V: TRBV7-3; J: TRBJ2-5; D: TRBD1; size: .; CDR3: CASSLSDRGPGMTQYF; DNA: TGTGCCAGCAGCTTATCGGACAGGGGCCCGGGTATGACCCAGTACTTC
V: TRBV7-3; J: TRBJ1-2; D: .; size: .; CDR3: CASSPDRISNYGYTF; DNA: TGTGCCAGCAGCCCAGACAGGATCAGTAACTATGGCTACACCTTC
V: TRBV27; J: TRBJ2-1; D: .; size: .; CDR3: CASTWSAGLGEQFF; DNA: TGTGCCAGCACTTGGTCGGCGGGGCTTGGTGAGCAGTTCTTC
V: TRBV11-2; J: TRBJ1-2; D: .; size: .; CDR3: CASSLNTANYGYTF; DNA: TGTGCCAGCAGCTTAAACACCGCTAACTATGGCTACACCTTC
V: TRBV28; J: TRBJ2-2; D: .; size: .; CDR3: CASSLGGTGELFF; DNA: TGTGCCAGCAGTTTAGGGGGGACCGGGGAGCTGTTTTTT
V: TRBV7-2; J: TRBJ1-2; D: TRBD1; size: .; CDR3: CASATGTNYGYTF; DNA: TGTGCCAGCGCGACAGGGACTAACTATGGCTACACCTTC
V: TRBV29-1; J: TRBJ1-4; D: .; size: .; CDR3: CSGRGGGTNEKLFF; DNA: TGCAGCGGACGAGGGGGGGGTACTAATGAAAAACTGTTTTTT
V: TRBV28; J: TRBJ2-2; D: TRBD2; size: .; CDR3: CASSTGWASGLGANTGELFF; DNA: TGTGCCAGCAGTACAGGTTGGGCTAGCGGCCTAGGCGCGAACACCGGGGAGCTGTTTTTT
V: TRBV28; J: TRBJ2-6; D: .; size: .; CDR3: CASSPQGLGSGANVLTF; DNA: TGTGCCAGCAGTCCACAGGGTTTGGGCTCTGGGGCCAACGTCCTGACTTTC
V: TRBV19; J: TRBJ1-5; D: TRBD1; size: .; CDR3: CASSIAGGGYQPQHF; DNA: TGTGCCAGTAGTATAGCAGGGGGCGGTTATCAGCCCCAGCATTTT
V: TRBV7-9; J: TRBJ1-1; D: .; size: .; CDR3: CASSALAVNTEAFF; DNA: TGTGCCAGCAGCGCCTTGGCCGTGAACACTGAAGCTTTCTTT
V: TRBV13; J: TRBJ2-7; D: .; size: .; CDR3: CASSLGRNEQYF; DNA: TGTGCCAGCAGCTTGGGGCGGAACGAGCAGTACTTC
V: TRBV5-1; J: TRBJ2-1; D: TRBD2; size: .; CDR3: CASTDGLAGYNEQFF; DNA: TGCGCCAGCACGGACGGACTAGCGGGGTACAATGAGCAGTTCTTC
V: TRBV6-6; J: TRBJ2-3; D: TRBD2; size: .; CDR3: CASSRTGGRGGLDTQYF; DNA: TGTGCCAGCAGTCGGACGGGGGGGCGGGGGGGCCTAGATACGCAGTATTTT
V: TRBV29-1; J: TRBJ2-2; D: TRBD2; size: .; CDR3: CSVEALAGGSGELFF; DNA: TGCAGCGTTGAAGCCCTAGCGGGGGGCTCCGGGGAGCTGTTTTTT
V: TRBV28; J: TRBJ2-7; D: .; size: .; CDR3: CASSLLGQKNSYEQYF; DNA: TGTGCCAGCAGTTTATTAGGACAGAAAAACTCCTACGAGCAGTACTTC